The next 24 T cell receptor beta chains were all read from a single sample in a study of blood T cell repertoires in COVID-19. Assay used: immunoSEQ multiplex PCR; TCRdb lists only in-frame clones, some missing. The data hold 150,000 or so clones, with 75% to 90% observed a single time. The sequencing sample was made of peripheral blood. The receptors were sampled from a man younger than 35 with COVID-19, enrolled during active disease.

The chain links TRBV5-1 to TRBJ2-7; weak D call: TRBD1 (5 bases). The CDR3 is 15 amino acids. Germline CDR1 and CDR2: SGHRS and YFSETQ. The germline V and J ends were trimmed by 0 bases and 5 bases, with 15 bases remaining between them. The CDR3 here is CASSLVGGASHEQYF. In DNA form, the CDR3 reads TGCGCCAGCAGCTTGGTCGGTGGGGCGAGCCACGAGCAGTACTTC.

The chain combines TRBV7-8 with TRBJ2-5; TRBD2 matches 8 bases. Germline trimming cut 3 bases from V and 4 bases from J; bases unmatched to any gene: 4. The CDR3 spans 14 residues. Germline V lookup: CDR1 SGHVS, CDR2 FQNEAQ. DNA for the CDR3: TGTGCCAGCAGCTTGGGACTAGGTTTAGAGACCCAGTACTTC. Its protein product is CASSLGLGLETQYF.

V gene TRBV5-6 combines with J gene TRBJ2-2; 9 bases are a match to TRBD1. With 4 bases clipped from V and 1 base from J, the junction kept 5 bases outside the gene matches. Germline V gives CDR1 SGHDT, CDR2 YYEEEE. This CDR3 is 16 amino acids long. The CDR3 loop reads CASSVPGQGNTGELFF. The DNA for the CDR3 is TGTGCCAGCAGCGTTCCGGGACAGGGGAACACCGGGGAGCTGTTTTTT.

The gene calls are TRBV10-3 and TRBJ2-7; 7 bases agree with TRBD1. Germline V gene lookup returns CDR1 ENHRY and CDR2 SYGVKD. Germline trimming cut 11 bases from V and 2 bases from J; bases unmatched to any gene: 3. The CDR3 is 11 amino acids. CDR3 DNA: TGTGCCGTCGGACAGGCCTACGAGCAGTACTTC. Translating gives CAVGQAYEQYF.

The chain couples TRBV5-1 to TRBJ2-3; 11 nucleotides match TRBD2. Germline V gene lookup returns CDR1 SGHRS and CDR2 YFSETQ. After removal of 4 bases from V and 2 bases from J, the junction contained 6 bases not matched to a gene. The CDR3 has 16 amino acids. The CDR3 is CASSPGLAVLTDTQYF. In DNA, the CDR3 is TGCGCCAGCAGCCCGGGACTAGCGGTCCTCACAGATACGCAGTATTTT.

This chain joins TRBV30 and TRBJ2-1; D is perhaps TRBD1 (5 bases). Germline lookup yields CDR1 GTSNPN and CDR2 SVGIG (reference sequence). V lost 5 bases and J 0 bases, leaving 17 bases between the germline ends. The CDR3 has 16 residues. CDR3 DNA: TGTGCCTGGGCGGACACTCAAAGGGCCTCCTACAATGAGCAGTTCTTC. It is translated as CAWADTQRASYNEQFF.

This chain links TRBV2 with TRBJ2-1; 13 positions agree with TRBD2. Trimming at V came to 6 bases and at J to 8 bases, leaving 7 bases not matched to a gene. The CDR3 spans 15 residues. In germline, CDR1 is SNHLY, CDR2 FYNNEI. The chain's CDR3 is CASRAGTSGIHEQFF. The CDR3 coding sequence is TGTGCCAGCAGAGCCGGGACTAGCGGGATTCATGAGCAGTTCTTC.

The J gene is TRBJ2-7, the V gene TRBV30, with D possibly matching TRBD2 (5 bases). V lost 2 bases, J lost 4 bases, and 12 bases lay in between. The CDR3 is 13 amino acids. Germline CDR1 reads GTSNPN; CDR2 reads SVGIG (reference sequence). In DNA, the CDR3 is TGTGCCTGGAGTTCGGGGAGCCCATACGAGCAGTACTTC. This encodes CAWSSGSPYEQYF.

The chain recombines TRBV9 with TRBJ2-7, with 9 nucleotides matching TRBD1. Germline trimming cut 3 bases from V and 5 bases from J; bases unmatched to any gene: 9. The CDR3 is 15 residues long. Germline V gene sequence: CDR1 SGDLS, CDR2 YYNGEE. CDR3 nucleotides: TGTGCCAGCAGCGCCCGGACAGGGGATGTCCACGAGCAGTACTTC. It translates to CASSARTGDVHEQYF.

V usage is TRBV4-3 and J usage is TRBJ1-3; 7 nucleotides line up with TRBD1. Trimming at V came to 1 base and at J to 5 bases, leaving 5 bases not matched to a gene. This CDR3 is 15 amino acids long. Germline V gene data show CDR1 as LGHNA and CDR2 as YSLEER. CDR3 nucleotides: TGCGCCAGCAGCCAAGGACAGGGCGGGCGAAACACCATATATTTT. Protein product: CASSQGQGGRNTIYF.

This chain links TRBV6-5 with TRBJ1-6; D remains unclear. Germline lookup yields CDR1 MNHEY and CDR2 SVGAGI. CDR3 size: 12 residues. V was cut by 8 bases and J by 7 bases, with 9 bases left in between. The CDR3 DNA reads TGTGCCAGCGGTTCGGGGAATTCACCCCTCCACTTT. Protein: CASGSGNSPLHF.

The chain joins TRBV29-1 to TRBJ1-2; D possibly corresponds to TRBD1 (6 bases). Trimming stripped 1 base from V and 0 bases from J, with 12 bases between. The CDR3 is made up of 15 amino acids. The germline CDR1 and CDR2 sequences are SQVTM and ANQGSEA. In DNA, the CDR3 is TGCAGCGTTGAAGGGGGAGGGGGGTCTAACTATGGCTACACCTTC. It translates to CSVEGGGGSNYGYTF.

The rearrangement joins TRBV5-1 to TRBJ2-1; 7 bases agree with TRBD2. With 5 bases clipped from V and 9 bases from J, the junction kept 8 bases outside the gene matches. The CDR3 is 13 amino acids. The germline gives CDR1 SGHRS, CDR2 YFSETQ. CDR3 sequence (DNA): TGCGCCAGCAGATCGCGGGAGAAGGGTGAGCAGTTCTTC. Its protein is CASRSREKGEQFF.

CDR3 sequence (DNA): TGTGCCAGCAGCGCTACAGGGGGCAACACAGATACGCAGTATTTT. Amino acids: CASSATGGNTDTQYF. The genes are TRBV9 and TRBJ2-3; 9 bases are shared with TRBD1. Trimming removed 3 bases from V and 2 bases from J; junction bases left unmatched: 4. The length of the CDR3 is 15 residues. CDR1 and CDR2 (germline): SGDLS, YYNGEE.

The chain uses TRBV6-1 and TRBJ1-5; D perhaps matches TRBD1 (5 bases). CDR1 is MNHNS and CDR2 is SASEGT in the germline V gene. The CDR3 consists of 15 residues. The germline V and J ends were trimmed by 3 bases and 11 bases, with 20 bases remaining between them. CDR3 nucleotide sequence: TGTGCCAGCAGTGAGGAGGGGACGGGAGGATATGCCCAGCATTTT. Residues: CASSEEGTGGYAQHF.

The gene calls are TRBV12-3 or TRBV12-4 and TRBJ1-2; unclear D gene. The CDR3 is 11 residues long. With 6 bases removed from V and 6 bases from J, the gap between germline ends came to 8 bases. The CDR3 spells CASRRPDGYTF. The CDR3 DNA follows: TGTGCCAGCAGGCGGCCGGATGGCTACACCTTC.

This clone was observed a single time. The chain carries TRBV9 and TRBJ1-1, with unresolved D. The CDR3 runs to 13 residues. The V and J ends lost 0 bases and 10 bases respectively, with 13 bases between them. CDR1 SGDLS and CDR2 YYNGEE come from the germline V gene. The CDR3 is CASSVDLRGGAFF. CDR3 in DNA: TGTGCCAGCAGCGTAGACTTGAGAGGAGGAGCTTTCTTT. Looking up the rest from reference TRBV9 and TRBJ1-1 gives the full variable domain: DSGVTQTPKHLITATGQRVTLRCSPRSGDLSVYWYQQSLDQGLQFLIQYYNGEERAKGNILERFSAQQFPDLHSELNLSSLELGDSALYFCASSVDLRGGAFFGQGTRLTVV.

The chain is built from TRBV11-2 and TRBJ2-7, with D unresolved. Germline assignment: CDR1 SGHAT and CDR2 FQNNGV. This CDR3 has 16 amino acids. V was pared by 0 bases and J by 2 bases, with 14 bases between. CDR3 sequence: CASSLDSLTDPYEQYF. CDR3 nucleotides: TGTGCCAGCAGCTTAGATTCCCTCACAGACCCCTACGAGCAGTACTTC.

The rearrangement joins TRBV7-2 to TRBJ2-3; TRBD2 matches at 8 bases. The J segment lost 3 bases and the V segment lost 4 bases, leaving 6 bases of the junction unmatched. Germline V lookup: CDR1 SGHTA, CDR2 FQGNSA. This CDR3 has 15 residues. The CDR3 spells CASSSSGRRTDTQYF. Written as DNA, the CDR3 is TGTGCCAGCAGCTCAAGCGGGAGAAGGACAGATACGCAGTATTTT.

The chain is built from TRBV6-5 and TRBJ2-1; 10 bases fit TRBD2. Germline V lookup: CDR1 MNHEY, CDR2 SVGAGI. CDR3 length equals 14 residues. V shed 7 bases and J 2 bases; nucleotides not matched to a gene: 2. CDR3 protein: CASKTSGTYNEQFF. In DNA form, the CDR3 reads TGTGCCAGCAAAACTAGCGGGACCTACAATGAGCAGTTCTTC.

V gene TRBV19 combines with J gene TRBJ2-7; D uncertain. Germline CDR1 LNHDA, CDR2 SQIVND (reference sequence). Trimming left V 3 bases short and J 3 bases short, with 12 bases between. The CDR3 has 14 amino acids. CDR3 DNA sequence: TGTGCCAGTAGTATTCAGGCCAGGTACTACGAGCAGTACTTC. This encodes CASSIQARYYEQYF. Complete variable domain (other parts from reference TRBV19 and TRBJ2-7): DGGITQSPKYLFRKEGQNVTLSCEQNLNHDAMYWYRQDPGQGLRLIYYSQIVNDFQKGDIAEGYSVSREKKESFPLTVTSAQKNPTAFYLCASSIQARYYEQYFGPGTRLTVT.

The CDR3 reads CASSYGLAGEVRETQYF. The CDR3 bases are TGTGCCAGCAGTTACGGACTAGCGGGAGAGGTTCGAGAGACCCAGTACTTC. This chain links TRBV6-2 or TRBV6-3 with TRBJ2-5; the match to TRBD2 covers 13 bases. Germline V gives CDR1 MNHEY, CDR2 SVGEGT. After removal of 2 bases from V and 4 bases from J, the junction contained 7 bases not matched to a gene. This CDR3 contains 17 residues.

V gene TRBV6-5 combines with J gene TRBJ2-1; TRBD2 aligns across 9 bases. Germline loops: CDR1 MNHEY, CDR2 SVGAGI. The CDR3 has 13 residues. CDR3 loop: CTSAGGTGNEQFF. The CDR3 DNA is TGTACTTCAGCGGGAGGAACGGGCAATGAGCAGTTCTTC.

CDR3 in DNA: TGTGCCTGGGGGGAAAAGGGACAGGGGGAAGGAGTGCCCCAGCATTTT. Encoded protein: CAWGEKGQGEGVPQHF. The V and J genes are TRBV30 and TRBJ1-5, with 11 bases that match TRBD1. The CDR3 covers 16 residues. With 5 bases clipped from V and 9 bases from J, the junction kept 15 bases outside the gene matches. Germline V gene sequence: CDR1 GTSNPN, CDR2 SVGIG (reference sequence). Based on the CDR3 plus reference TRBV30 and TRBJ1-5, the full variable domain is SQTIHQWPATLVQPVGSPLSLECTVEGTSNPNLYWYRQAAGRGLQLLFYSVGIGQISSEVPQNLSASRPQDRQFILSSKKLLLSDSGFYLCAWGEKGQGEGVPQHFGDGTRLSIL.